The 25 T cell receptor beta chains given below trace back to one sample, sequenced in a study of long-term antiretroviral therapy in people with HIV. Survey-level resolution applied to immunoSEQ assay v3.0. Sequencing used immunoSEQ multiplex PCR; TCRdb keeps in-frame clones, though not all of them. The sample contains some 21,000 clones, roughly 84% of which appear only once. Sequences were derived from unsorted PBMCs, sampled at the start of antiretroviral therapy. The origin of the receptors is a middle-aged man with HIV.

The chain joins TRBV29-1 to TRBJ2-1; TRBD2 matches 10 bases. The germline V gene encodes CDR1 SQVTM and CDR2 ANQGSEA. Trimming removed 2 bases from V and 5 bases from J; junction bases left unmatched: 6. The CDR3 extends over 15 amino acids. This CDR3 reads CSVESAGGFDNEQFF. CDR3 DNA sequence: TGCAGCGTTGAATCAGCGGGAGGGTTCGACAATGAGCAGTTCTTC.

J is TRBJ2-1 and V is TRBV4-3; D gene uncertain. The V and J ends lost 3 bases and 6 bases respectively, with 15 bases between them. The CDR3 spans 15 residues. Germline V gene sequence: CDR1 LGHNA, CDR2 YSLEER. CDR3 sequence: CASSHKMLRRNEQFF. The CDR3 DNA is TGCGCCAGCAGCCATAAGATGCTGCGGCGCAATGAGCAGTTCTTC.

This chain links TRBV30 with TRBJ2-1; TRBD2 matches at 10 bases. This CDR3 has 14 amino acids. Per germline, CDR1 GTSNPN and CDR2 SVGIG (reference sequence). The V gene end was trimmed by 2 bases and the J gene end by 7 bases; junction bases not matched to a gene: 5. For the CDR3, the DNA is TGTGCCTGGAGTATCCTAGCGGGAGCGAATGAGCAGTTCTTC. As protein: CAWSILAGANEQFF.

The chain carries TRBV18 and TRBJ1-5, with 8 bases aligning to TRBD1. This CDR3 has 14 residues. Germline loops: CDR1 KGHSH, CDR2 LQKENI. V was pared by 4 bases and J by 6 bases, with 5 bases of the junction left unmatched. DNA for the CDR3: TGTGCCAGCTCACTCGACAGGGGTAGTCAGCCCCAGCATTTT. It yields the protein CASSLDRGSQPQHF.

The chain uses TRBV5-5 and TRBJ2-4; the D gene is possibly TRBD1 (6 bases). Trimming removed 0 bases at V and 1 base at J, with 11 bases between. This CDR3 contains 16 residues. CDR1 is SGHKS, CDR2 YYEKEE, per germline (reference sequence). The CDR3 loop reads CASSLVRGWAKNIQYF. The CDR3 nucleotides read TGTGCCAGCAGCTTGGTGAGGGGGTGGGCCAAAAACATTCAGTACTTC.

This rearrangement joins TRBV13 to TRBJ2-2, with TRBD2 identical over 9 bases. Germline V gene sequence: CDR1 PRHDT, CDR2 FYEKMQ (reference sequence). Trimming cost V 5 bases and J 5 bases; bases outside gene matches: 18. This CDR3 spans 19 amino acids. CDR3 sequence: CASSTRLFERGDRTGELFF. CDR3 DNA sequence: TGTGCCAGCAGCACAAGACTCTTTGAGCGGGGGGATAGGACCGGGGAGCTGTTTTTT.

The chain recombines TRBV7-9 with TRBJ1-1, with a tentative D call TRBD1 (5 bases). CDR1 SEHNR and CDR2 FQNEAQ come from the germline V gene (reference sequence). V gave up 5 bases and J gave up 7 bases, with 20 bases separating them. The CDR3 loop spans 15 amino acids. The CDR3 bases are TGTGCCAGCAGCCATGGGGCCTTACAGCGTTTTGAAGCTTTCTTT. It is translated as CASSHGALQRFEAFF. Together with reference TRBV7-9 and TRBJ1-1, the CDR3 gives the full variable domain: DTGVSQNPRHKITKRGQNVTFRCDPISEHNRLYWYRQTLGQGPEFLTYFQNEAQLEKSRLLSDRFSAERPKGSFSTLEIQRTEQGDSAMYLCASSHGALQRFEAFFGQGTRLTVV.

The chain links TRBV27 to TRBJ2-7; 7 positions agree with TRBD2. This CDR3 has 15 amino acids. J was trimmed by 1 base and V by 4 bases; bases with no gene match: 7. The germline V gene has CDR1 MNHEY and CDR2 SMNVEV (reference sequence). CDR3 sequence reads: CASSSSGLSSYEQYF. The CDR3 nucleotides read TGTGCCAGCAGTTCCTCGGGACTATCATCCTACGAGCAGTACTTC.

This chain uses TRBV5-1 with TRBJ1-2; the D is unclear. The CDR3 runs 15 residues. Trimming pared 7 bases from V and 0 bases from J, leaving 16 bases between. Per germline, CDR1 SGHRS and CDR2 YFSETQ. CDR3 in DNA: TGCGCCAGCGGACCCTCCAGGCCTACTAACTATGGCTACACCTTC. It is translated as CASGPSRPTNYGYTF.

The CDR3 DNA reads as TGTGCCAGCAGTTTAAGCGGGGGCACTGAAGCTTTCTTT. Translated, it gives CASSLSGGTEAFF. The gene calls are TRBV28 and TRBJ1-1; the D gene is possibly TRBD1 (5 bases). The CDR3 loop spans 13 amino acids. CDR1 is MDHEN and CDR2 is SYDVKM in the germline V gene. Trimming left V 2 bases short and J 4 bases short, with 8 bases between.

This chain uses TRBV29-1 with TRBJ2-1; D perhaps matches TRBD2 (5 bases). V gave up 7 bases and J gave up 7 bases, with 26 bases separating them. Germline CDR1 is SQVTM and CDR2 is ANQGSEA. This CDR3 has 16 residues. DNA of the CDR3: TGCAGCGCGCTTGCACGTGGCTCTCTCAGCGGTAATGAGCAGTTCTTC. Encoded protein: CSALARGSLSGNEQFF.

V usage is TRBV6-5 and J usage is TRBJ1-3; D is ambiguous. Germline V lookup: CDR1 MNHEY, CDR2 SVGAGI. The ends were cut back, 0 bases at V and 1 base at J, with 7 bases in the middle. The CDR3 is 15 residues long. The CDR3 sequence is CASSYSSLSGNTIYF. DNA of the CDR3: TGTGCCAGCAGTTACTCGAGTCTTTCTGGAAACACCATATATTTT.

The chain employs TRBV5-1 and TRBJ2-7, with 8 bases lining up with TRBD2. The V gene end was trimmed by 2 bases and the J gene end by 2 bases; junction bases not matched to a gene: 6. Germline CDR1 SGHRS, CDR2 YFSETQ. The CDR3 loop spans 15 amino acids. DNA of the CDR3: TGCGCCAGCAGCTTCGCTAGCGGGTCGCCCTACGAGCAGTACTTC. Residues: CASSFASGSPYEQYF.

The rearrangement joins TRBV4-1 to TRBJ1-2; no firm D call. V lost 4 bases to trimming and J lost 0 bases, with 12 bases between them. The CDR3 length is 15 residues. Germline CDR1 and CDR2: MGHRA and YSYEKL. CDR3 nucleotides: TGCGCCAGCAGCCTGAAAGACACGTCTAACTATGGCTACACCTTC. It translates to CASSLKDTSNYGYTF.

The chain joins TRBV4-3 to TRBJ1-4, with D perhaps TRBD1 (5 bases). V gave up 2 bases and J gave up 0 bases, with 13 bases separating them. The CDR3 loop spans 17 amino acids. CDR1 and CDR2 from the germline V gene are LGHNA and YSLEER. CDR3 loop: CASSQPGDPSTNEKLFF. As DNA, the CDR3 is TGCGCCAGCAGCCAACCCGGGGACCCCTCAACTAATGAAAAACTGTTTTTT.

This rearrangement joins TRBV11-3 to TRBJ2-1, with 7 bases fitting TRBD1. The germline V gene encodes CDR1 SGHNT and CDR2 YENEEA. V lost 3 bases and J lost 6; bases outside the gene matches: 5. The CDR3 runs 14 residues. CDR3: CASSFRTGSNEQFF. The CDR3, as DNA: TGTGCCAGCAGCTTCCGGACAGGTTCCAATGAGCAGTTCTTC.

The chain links TRBV10-2 to TRBJ1-2; possible D gene TRBD1, 5 bases. The CDR3 length is 15 residues. Germline loops: CDR1 WSHSY, CDR2 SAAADI. Deletions cut 2 bases from V and 8 bases from J, with 18 bases between. CDR3 residues: CASSENTPGMGGYTF. The CDR3 coding sequence is TGCGCCAGCAGTGAGAATACCCCAGGGATGGGCGGCTACACCTTC.

The rearrangement uses TRBV19 and TRBJ1-5, with D maybe TRBD1 (6 bases). From germline, CDR1 is LNHDA and CDR2 SQIVND (reference sequence). The CDR3 contains 14 residues. V lost 3 bases to trimming and J lost 7 bases, with 13 bases between them. DNA of the CDR3: TGTGCCAGTAGTATGCGGGGGCTTGGCCAGCCCCAGCATTTT. This encodes CASSMRGLGQPQHF. The complete variable domain, with remaining parts taken from reference TRBV19 and TRBJ1-5, reads DGGITQSPKYLFRKEGQNVTLSCEQNLNHDAMYWYRQDPGQGLRLIYYSQIVNDFQKGDIAEGYSVSREKKESFPLTVTSAQKNPTAFYLCASSMRGLGQPQHFGDGTRLSIL.

J is TRBJ2-1 and V is TRBV6-5; 10 nucleotides agree with TRBD2. There are 15 residues in the CDR3. J was trimmed by 5 bases and V by 6 bases; bases with no gene match: 7. CDR1 and CDR2 from the germline V gene are MNHEY and SVGAGI. For the CDR3, the DNA is TGTGCCAGCAGACCCGGACTAGCGGTCAACAATGAGCAGTTCTTC. Translation: CASRPGLAVNNEQFF.

This chain connects TRBV4-3 to TRBJ2-3, with D unresolved. Germline values: CDR1 LGHNA, CDR2 YSLEER. The CDR3 length is 15 residues. The ends were cut back, 0 bases at V and 4 bases at J, with 11 bases in the middle. In DNA, the CDR3 is TGCGCCAGCAGCCAAGAAACACCCGCAGCAGATACGCAGTATTTT. Residues: CASSQETPAADTQYF.

The V call is TRBV2, the J call TRBJ1-1; 7 bases map to TRBD1. The CDR3 loop spans 13 amino acids. CDR1 SNHLY and CDR2 FYNNEI come from the germline V gene. Trimming took 7 bases from V and 5 from J; bases not matched to a gene: 7. The DNA of the CDR3 is TGTGCCAGCAACCCGACAGGGTGGACTGAAGCTTTCTTT. The encoded protein is CASNPTGWTEAFF.

V is TRBV7-2 and J is TRBJ2-7, with D maybe TRBD2 (6 bases). The CDR3 loop spans 17 amino acids. Trimming stripped 0 bases from V and 0 bases from J, with 15 bases between. Germline V gives CDR1 SGHTA, CDR2 FQGNSA. The CDR3 DNA reads TGTGCCAGCAGCTTAGCGTTACGGAGGGGTCCCTCCTACGAGCAGTACTTC. As protein: CASSLALRRGPSYEQYF.

The rearrangement links TRBV19 to TRBJ2-5; 7 nucleotides match TRBD2. Germline CDR1 LNHDA, CDR2 SQIVND (reference sequence). V dropped 3 bases and J dropped 4; count of bases not matched to a gene: 8. This CDR3 comprises 15 residues. The CDR3 sequence is CASSMDGRAGETQYF. The CDR3 nucleotides read TGTGCCAGTAGTATGGATGGGAGGGCCGGAGAGACCCAGTACTTC.

The chain uses TRBV6-5 and TRBJ2-7; 8 nucleotides line up with TRBD1. The germline V gene encodes CDR1 MNHEY and CDR2 SVGAGI. This CDR3 region has 15 residues. The V segment lost 4 bases and the J segment 5 bases; nucleotides outside the gene matches: 10. The CDR3 region is CASSSGQGETDEQYF. The CDR3 DNA sequence: TGTGCCAGCAGTTCCGGACAGGGAGAGACTGACGAGCAGTACTTC.

V and J are TRBV30 and TRBJ1-5, with D possibly matching TRBD1 (6 bases). Germline CDR1 is GTSNPN and CDR2 is SVGIG (reference sequence). The CDR3 totals 14 residues. Trimming left V 2 bases short and J 6 bases short, with 14 bases between. The CDR3 loop is CAWSLPSGVQPQHF. Here the CDR3 DNA reads TGTGCCTGGAGTCTACCCTCAGGGGTTCAGCCCCAGCATTTT. The variable domain in full, completed from reference TRBV30 and TRBJ1-5, reads SQTIHQWPATLVQPVGSPLSLECTVEGTSNPNLYWYRQAAGRGLQLLFYSVGIGQISSEVPQNLSASRPQDRQFILSSKKLLLSDSGFYLCAWSLPSGVQPQHFGDGTRLSIL.